Below, 11 T cell receptor beta chains from the same sample are listed, as sequenced in a study of diagnostic markers for celiac disease. Using the reads, TCRdb records one entry per CDR3 protein without DNA. This table holds around 1,300 distinct CDR3 sequences. Sequencing used either unsorted cells or a sorted T cell fraction (not recorded which). Receptors originate from a human donor. This table probably holds off-target reads from a library built for another chain.

CDR3 loop: CASSPYRTGSNQPQHF. The chain uses TRBV7-8 and TRBJ1-5; TCRdb's D call of TRBD1 is untestable without DNA. CDR1 and CDR2 (germline): SGHVS, FQNEAQ. This CDR3 is 16 amino acids long. Based on the CDR3 plus reference TRBV7-8 and TRBJ1-5, the full variable domain is GAGVSQSPRYKVAKRGQDVALRCDPISGHVSLFWYQQALGQGPEFLTYFQNEAQLDKSGLPSDRFFAERPEGSVSTLKIQRTQQEDSAVYLCASSPYRTGSNQPQHFGDGTRLSIL.

This rearrangement joins TRBV20-1 to TRBJ1-5; checking the TCRdb D call of TRBD1 is not possible without DNA. CDR1 and CDR2 (germline): DFQATT, SNEGSKA (reference sequence). This CDR3 spans 20 amino acids. CDR3 region: CSARHLAGKISSYSNQPQHF.

According to its frequency, this clonotype is medium-sized. The chain has TRBV28 and TRBJ1-6; TCRdb selects TRBD1, and the lack of DNA leaves this call unchecked. The V gene's germline CDR1 is MDHEN and CDR2 SYDVKM. This CDR3 contains 15 residues. The CDR3 reads CASSPDRGNAAPLHF.

The rearrangement joins TRBV10-3 to TRBJ2-7; the TCRdb D gene call, TRBD1, has no DNA to confirm it. The CDR3 is 15 residues long. The germline CDR1 and CDR2 sequences are ENHRY and SYGVKD. CDR3 loop: CAISNPGQGGNEQYF.

This clonotype is labeled large based on frequency. The CDR3 loop reads CASRHRGLSYNEQFF. The V and J genes are TRBV28 and TRBJ2-1; TCRdb outputs TRBD1, but without DNA this stays unchecked. CDR3 size: 15 residues. Germline V gene data show CDR1 as MDHEN and CDR2 as SYDVKM.

The chain links TRBV20-1 to TRBJ1-4; the D call from TCRdb, TRBD1, cannot be confirmed without DNA. Germline loops: CDR1 DFQATT, CDR2 SNEGSKA (reference sequence). This CDR3 is 15 amino acids long. The CDR3 here is CSAKKFGTSNEKLFF.

This CDR3 reads CASWDRGQEKLFF. V gene TRBV10-2 combines with J gene TRBJ1-4; TCRdb calls TRBD1, which cannot be checked without DNA. The CDR3 sequence is 13 residues long. CDR1 and CDR2 (germline): WSHSY, SAAADI.

In terms of frequency, this clonotype is large (0.1 to 1%). The V and J genes are TRBV11-3 and TRBJ2-1; TCRdb's D call of TRBD1 is untestable without DNA. The CDR3 spans 13 residues. In germline, CDR1 is SGHNT, CDR2 YENEEA. This chain's CDR3 is CASSLGGGEEQFF.

The rearrangement joins TRBV5-1 to TRBJ2-1; no DNA is available, so the TRBD2 call from TCRdb remains unchecked. Germline V lookup: CDR1 SGHRS, CDR2 YFSETQ. The CDR3 has 15 residues. This chain's CDR3 is CASSQTSGHYNEQFF.

CDR3 residues: CASSLGVEQYF. This rearrangement joins TRBV7-2 to TRBJ2-7. The germline CDR1 and CDR2 sequences are SGHTA and FQGNSA. The CDR3 contains 11 residues.

The chain employs TRBV12-3 or TRBV12-4 and TRBJ1-1. This CDR3 contains 15 residues. The CDR3 reads CASSLGEGMNTEAFF.